The 21 T cell receptor beta chains below come from one sample, sequenced in a study of technical replicates of blood from a few donors. Using immunoSEQ multiplex PCR, the repertoire was profiled, and TCRdb retains in-frame clones only, with some absent. Of about 73,000 clones in the sample, 85% to 95% are singletons; the top ten hold roughly 0.25%. Material for sequencing was T cells isolated from PBMCs. The receptors were gathered from a human donor in good health.

This clone was seen a single time. Here the CDR3 reads CASSLGATGELFF. Here the CDR3 DNA reads TGCGCCAGCAGCTTGGGGGCCACCGGGGAGCTGTTTTTT. This chain uses TRBV5-1 with TRBJ2-2; D remains ambiguous. Trimming removed 0 bases at V and 4 bases at J, with 4 bases between. Germline V gene lookup returns CDR1 SGHRS and CDR2 YFSETQ. The CDR3 totals 13 residues.

The V call is TRBV15, the J call TRBJ1-1, with TRBD1 identical over 7 bases. Trimming cost V 1 base and J 1 base; bases outside gene matches: 9. The germline gives CDR1 LNHNV, CDR2 YYDKDF (reference sequence). The CDR3 extends over 17 amino acids. CDR3 amino acids: CATSRVKGGGENTEAFF. The CDR3, as DNA: TGTGCCACCAGCAGAGTTAAAGGGGGCGGGGAGAACACTGAAGCTTTCTTT.

The chain joins TRBV29-1 to TRBJ1-1; D uncertain. CDR3 length equals 13 residues. V gave up 4 bases and J gave up 0 bases, with 9 bases separating them. CDR1 and CDR2 (germline): SQVTM, ANQGSEA. CDR3 bases: TGCAGCGTTGTTCGACATCTGAACACTGAAGCTTTCTTT. This encodes CSVVRHLNTEAFF. Full variable domain (rest looked up from reference TRBV29-1 and TRBJ1-1): SAVISQKPSRDICQRGTSLTIQCQVDSQVTMMFWYRQQPGQSLTLIATANQGSEATYESGFVIDKFPISRPNLTFSTLTVSNMSPEDSSIYLCSVVRHLNTEAFFGQGTRLTVV.

The genes are TRBV29-1 and TRBJ1-5, with 7 bases fitting TRBD1. The ends lost 4 bases at V and 6 bases at J; junction bases unmatched: 6. Per the germline V gene, CDR1 is SQVTM and CDR2 is ANQGSEA. The CDR3 is made up of 13 amino acids. This CDR3 is CSVGQGEGQPQHF. The CDR3 region has the DNA TGCAGCGTTGGACAGGGCGAGGGTCAGCCCCAGCATTTT.

The V call is TRBV27, the J call TRBJ2-5; 9 bases align to TRBD1. With 6 bases clipped from V and 5 bases from J, the junction kept 10 bases outside the gene matches. Germline V gene sequence: CDR1 MNHEY, CDR2 SMNVEV (reference sequence). This CDR3 has 15 amino acids. The CDR3 region is CASRYYTGGIETQYF. The CDR3 bases are TGTGCCAGCAGATATTACACAGGGGGCATCGAGACCCAGTACTTC.

The V call is TRBV2, the J call TRBJ2-1; no firm D call. Looked up from germline, CDR1 is SNHLY and CDR2 is FYNNEI. The CDR3 sequence is 14 residues long. V was clipped by 4 bases and J by 5 bases, with 12 bases between them. CDR3 region: CASSATLINNEQFF. CDR3 nucleotide sequence: TGTGCCAGCAGTGCGACTCTTATAAACAATGAGCAGTTCTTC.

The genes are TRBV12-1 and TRBJ2-2; the D call of TRBD1 is as the table states it, not checked on the DNA. TRBV12-1 is flagged as a pseudogene. This CDR3 is 17 amino acids long. CDR3: CASSLSLKGRDTGELFF. Written as DNA, the CDR3 is TGTGCCAGCAGCCTTTCACTGAAAGGCAGGGACACCGGGGAGCTGTTTTTT.

This clone was seen just once. The chain joins TRBV27 to TRBJ2-7, with TRBD2 as a possible D gene (6 bases). The germline V gene has CDR1 MNHEY and CDR2 SMNVEV (reference sequence). The CDR3 totals 14 residues. V was clipped by 3 bases and J by 2 bases, with 11 bases between them. The CDR3 region has the DNA TGTGCCAGCAGTTTGGGGGGTTCGCCCTACGAGCAGTACTTC. Its protein product is CASSLGGSPYEQYF.

The gene calls are TRBV2 and TRBJ1-1; D perhaps matches TRBD1 (5 bases). This CDR3 has 15 amino acids. V lost 7 bases to trimming and J lost 6 bases, with 21 bases between them. Germline V lookup: CDR1 SNHLY, CDR2 FYNNEI. DNA of the CDR3: TGTGCCAGCACCACGGGGCAGCGAAGCGGGGCTGAAGCTTTCTTT. Encoded protein: CASTTGQRSGAEAFF.

V and J are TRBV15 and TRBJ2-7, with 7 bases that match TRBD1. Germline assignment: CDR1 LNHNV and CDR2 YYDKDF (reference sequence). V lost 1 base, J lost 3 bases, and 3 bases stayed unmatched. This CDR3 is 14 amino acids long. In nucleotides, the CDR3 is TGTGCCACCAGCAGAGGGGGACAGAACTACGAGCAGTACTTC. Encoded protein: CATSRGGQNYEQYF.

The V and J genes are TRBV6-6 and TRBJ2-4; D is undetermined. There are 14 residues in the CDR3. CDR1 MNHNY and CDR2 SVGAGI come from the germline V gene (reference sequence). Between the trimmed V and J ends, which lost 5 bases and 1 base, there was a span of 9 bases. In DNA form, the CDR3 reads TGTGCCAGCAGTGGTAGTGCCGCCAAAAACATTCAGTACTTC. This translates into CASSGSAAKNIQYF.

On this clone itself: The same CDR3 arises from other DNA sequences in this sample as well. This chain connects TRBV9 to TRBJ2-1; 10 bases map to TRBD2. This CDR3 comprises 15 residues. With V trimmed by 2 bases and J by 4 bases, 3 bases remained unmatched. Germline CDR1 is SGDLS and CDR2 is YYNGEE. CDR3 protein: CASSVRLAGYNEQFF. DNA of the CDR3: TGTGCCAGCAGCGTCCGACTAGCGGGTTACAATGAGCAGTTCTTC.

J is TRBJ1-1 and V is TRBV27; D is possibly TRBD1 (6 bases). The CDR3 totals 15 residues. Trimming took off 5 bases at V and 1 base at J, with 14 bases between the two ends. The germline V gene has CDR1 MNHEY and CDR2 SMNVEV (reference sequence). This CDR3 is CASSLVGGANTEAFF. DNA for the CDR3: TGTGCCAGCAGTCTTGTTGGGGGGGCGAACACTGAAGCTTTCTTT.

J is TRBJ2-1 and V is TRBV15, with 8 bases aligning to TRBD2. Germline CDR1 is LNHNV and CDR2 is YYDKDF (reference sequence). Trimming cost V 5 bases and J 6 bases; bases outside gene matches: 6. The CDR3 sequence is 14 residues long. The CDR3 reads CATSDGTSSNEQFF. CDR3 coding DNA: TGTGCCACCAGCGATGGGACTAGTTCCAATGAGCAGTTCTTC.

This chain links TRBV5-6 with TRBJ1-5; D gene ambiguous. Trimming removed 2 bases from V and 4 bases from J, with 7 bases in between. The CDR3 spans 13 residues. CDR1 is SGHDT, CDR2 YYEEEE, per germline. In nucleotides, the CDR3 is TGTGCCAGCAGCTTAAGAACTAATCAGCCCCAGCATTTT. It codes for CASSLRTNQPQHF.

The chain has TRBV7-6 and TRBJ2-7, with a weak D call TRBD1 (6 bases). The germline CDR1 and CDR2 sequences are SGHVS and FNYEAQ. Trimming removed 1 base from V and 2 bases from J, with 24 bases in between. This CDR3 comprises 19 residues. The CDR3 DNA reads as TGTGCCAGCAGCTTAGGGCCCACCCATGGGGGCGGGCCGACCTACGAGCAGTACTTC. It encodes CASSLGPTHGGGPTYEQYF.

CDR3 residues: CASSQAPSGQGDLRKLFF. The CDR3 region has the DNA TGCGCCAGCAGCCAAGCCCCGAGTGGACAGGGCGACCTCAGAAAACTGTTTTTT. The V gene is TRBV4-1, the J gene TRBJ1-4; 8 bases align to TRBD1. V was pared by 1 base and J by 10 bases, with 17 bases of the junction left unmatched. Germline V gives CDR1 MGHRA, CDR2 YSYEKL. CDR3 size: 18 residues.

The chain carries TRBV10-3 and TRBJ1-3; D is possibly TRBD1 (5 bases). This CDR3 is built from 15 residues. The V end lost 6 bases, the J end lost 0 bases, and 12 bases lay between the germline ends. The germline gives CDR1 ENHRY, CDR2 SYGVKD. The CDR3 DNA follows: TGTGCCATCAGCCGCGACAGTCGCTCTGGAAACACCATATATTTT. As protein: CAISRDSRSGNTIYF.

The chain employs TRBV14 and TRBJ2-1; D gene uncertain. Germline CDR1 and CDR2: SGHDN and FVKESK. V was cut by 1 base and J by 4 bases, with 23 bases left in between. This CDR3 contains 19 residues. The CDR3 DNA follows: TGTGCCAGCAGCCAAGTCCGGATACCCACTTCGTTGACTTACAATGAGCAGTTCTTC. It translates to CASSQVRIPTSLTYNEQFF. Together with reference TRBV14 and TRBJ2-1, the CDR3 gives the full variable domain: EAGVTQFPSHSVIEKGQTVTLRCDPISGHDNLYWYRRVMGKEIKFLLHFVKESKQDESGMPNNRFLAERTGGTYSTLKVQPAELEDSGVYFCASSQVRIPTSLTYNEQFFGPGTRLTVL.

This clone appeared once. The J gene is TRBJ2-2, the V gene TRBV10-3; D is ambiguous. In germline, CDR1 is ENHRY, CDR2 SYGVKD. V was pared by 10 bases and J by 4 bases, with 10 bases between. The CDR3 consists of 12 residues. CDR3 in amino acids: CATSESTGELFF. DNA of the CDR3: TGTGCCACCTCAGAAAGCACCGGGGAGCTGTTTTTT.

This sequence joins TRBV7-8 and TRBJ2-7; 7 bases are shared with TRBD2. After removal of 5 bases from V and 0 bases from J, the junction contained 10 bases not matched to a gene. Germline values: CDR1 SGHVS, CDR2 FQNEAQ. This CDR3 comprises 16 residues. The CDR3 DNA sequence: TGTGCCAGCAGCACCACCAGGGCTAGCGGCTCCTACGAGCAGTACTTC. Translation: CASSTTRASGSYEQYF.